The clone carrying this T cell receptor (beta chain) was seen only a few times. The data were taken from a study of cytomegalovirus exposure and HLA in healthy donors. Germline CDR1 reads SQVTM; CDR2 reads ANQGSEA. Trimming took 0 bases from V and 8 from J, leaving 13 bases between them. CDR3 length: 14 amino acids. Amplification used 60 Vbeta primers and 13 Jbeta primers. Method: immunoSEQ multiplex PCR; TCRdb's copy keeps in-frame clones and lacks some. The data show some 66,000 clones, with approximately 81% seen just once and less than 3% held by the top ten. The sequencing sample was made of PBMCs. J is TRBJ1-4 and V is TRBV29-1; D may be TRBD1 (6 bases). This receptor was taken from a woman in her twenties or thirties in good health and CMV-seronegative. Written as DNA, the CDR3 is TGCAGCGTTGAAGAGAGGCGCAGGGGAGAAAAACTGTTTTTT. Encoded protein: CSVEERRRGEKLFF.